Listed below are T cell receptor beta chains from one sample, sequenced in a study of cytomegalovirus exposure and HLA in healthy donors. Assay used: immunoSEQ multiplex PCR; TCRdb lists only in-frame clones, some missing. Found here are about 100,000 clones, around 75% of them singletons; the top ten hold 4% to 5.5%. The sample comprised PBMCs. These receptors all stem from a woman aged 18-35 years in good health and CMV-seropositive. The CDR3 runs from the conserved cysteine through the conserved F or W.

cdr3_aa	v_call	j_call
CASSETSGRAGEQFF	TRBV6-4	TRBJ2-1
CASSQGRLAVPSYEQYF	TRBV4-1	TRBJ2-7
CASSFSHRTGTGYTF	TRBV28	TRBJ1-2
CASSGAQGDSEKLFF	TRBV6-5	TRBJ1-4
CASSPGLAGTYEQYF	TRBV7-2	TRBJ2-7
CASSSTREETQYF	TRBV7-2	TRBJ2-5
CASSLEWTSGRAGDTQYF	TRBV5-4	TRBJ2-3
CASSPGQGDLFEQFF	TRBV18	TRBJ2-1
CSVDYLGEQYF	TRBV29-1	TRBJ2-7
CASSQWQGETQYF	TRBV4-1	TRBJ2-5